This T cell receptor beta chain was identified in a study of blood T cells in healthy people across ages. Trimming took 5 bases from V and 4 from J; bases not matched to a gene: 12. Germline CDR1 reads SGHAT; CDR2 reads FQNNGV. CDR3 length: 17 amino acids. Through a sample-barcoded 5' primer and a J-beta primer mix, a second PCR was run for roughly 6 to 12 cycles. Carrying 12 random nucleotides, a template-switch adaptor labeled each individual cDNA molecule. TCRdb re-derived calls from the 5' RACE reads in MiXCR, one entry per CDR3 protein. The sample has under 2,000,000 distinct CDR3 sequences, roughly 50% seen once.

The V gene is TRBV11-2, the J gene TRBJ2-1; 9 bases are shared with TRBD1. The sequence was obtained from a woman between 40 and 55 years old in good health. Sequencing was performed on blood. The CDR3 protein is CASSPRPSGTGYNEQFF. The DNA for the CDR3 is TGTGCCAGCAGCCCGCGACCGTCCGGGACAGGGTACAATGAGCAGTTCTTC.